This entry features one T cell receptor beta chain sequence. These data originate in a study of OX40 agonist ivuxolimab in advanced cancers. The CDR3 length is 15 residues. Germline lookup yields CDR1 SNHLY and CDR2 FYNNEI. V shed 6 bases and J 4 bases; nucleotides not matched to a gene: 7. Only in-frame clones appear in the TCRdb table, and some are missing; sequencing was by immunoSEQ multiplex PCR. The repertoire consists of 10,000 or so clones, with approximately 80% occurring once and the leading ten covering roughly 15%. The source was CD4+ or CD8+ T cells sorted from blood, collected in a trial of the OX40 agonist ivuxolimab. The chain carries TRBV2 and TRBJ1-5; 9 bases agree with TRBD1. This TCR was recovered from an adult with an advanced solid tumor such as melanoma, head and neck, liver or kidney cancer. CDR3 bases: TGTGCCAGCAGCCCCGGGACAGGGTCTAATCAGCCCCAGCATTTT. The encoded protein is CASSPGTGSNQPQHF.